This paragraph covers one T cell receptor beta chain sequence. In assigning cohorts, the study relied on participant-reported clinical history. Within the 2 weeks before study entry, each person in the exposed group met a COVID-19 case. V lost 4 bases to trimming and J lost 0 bases, with 28 bases between them. This CDR3 contains 21 residues. Germline V lookup: CDR1 LNHDA, CDR2 SQIVND (reference sequence). The entry originates in a study of blood T cell repertoires in COVID-19. As for the study in general: Collection of acute and convalescent COVID-19 samples took place in the United States, Italy and Spain. The cDNA or gDNA used as material had been derived from T cells, B-cell-depleted T cells, or PBMCs.

The method was immunoSEQ multiplex PCR; TCRdb's version includes in-frame clones alone and lacks a portion of them. Among over 200,000 clones listed, over 75% were seen once. The chain employs TRBV19 and TRBJ1-5, with no clear D. The specimen sequenced was PBMCs or T cells enriched from blood (not recorded which). The receptor was derived from a woman aged 25 to 39 who had been exposed to COVID-19. CDR3 sequence (DNA): TGTGCCAGTAGTACACCCTTATCGTGGGCACCCGACCCCTATAGCAATCAGCCCCAGCATTTT. Encoded protein: CASSTPLSWAPDPYSNQPQHF.